In its sample, the clone carrying this TCR beta chain was seen a few times. The time point: pre-sensitization, week 0. As to treatment: therapeutic diphenylcyclopropenone sensitization with weekly scalp DPC. The data belong to a study of human T cells and chemical hapten exposure. Study-level information: The study patch tested 0.01% DPC on the upper back and read results at 6 days. Small volume differences among pooled libraries mainly caused per-sample TCR yield variation.

Individual cDNA molecules (in the library) carried attached unique molecular identifiers. TCRdb re-called the RACE reads with MiXCR, one entry per CDR3 protein. The sample lists approximately 400,000 distinct CDR3 sequences, approximately 5.1% occurring once. The V gene lost 0 bases and the J gene lost 7 bases, with 10 bases spanning the gap. Germline V gene sequence: CDR1 MNHNS, CDR2 SASEGT. The length of the CDR3 is 15 residues. This sample comprised whole blood, obtained in connection with sensitization to the hapten diphenylcyclopropenone (DPC). The TCR sequence derives from a woman in her 50s with alopecia areata. Some clones in this sample may be carry-over from other donors' samples. The gene calls are TRBV6-1 and TRBJ1-6; D possibly corresponds to TRBD1 (6 bases). CDR3 in amino acids: CASSEAQGNNSPLHF. The CDR3 region has the DNA TGTGCCAGCAGTGAAGCGCAGGGGAACAATTCACCCCTCCACTTT.